Following are 13 T cell receptor beta chains from one sample sequenced in a study of blood T cells in healthy people across ages. Next came a second PCR, run for roughly 7 to 12 cycles, which used a sample-barcoded 5' primer along with a J-beta primer mix. One entry per CDR3 protein, called by TCRdb with MiXCR from the 5' RACE reads. The sample lists approximately 1,000,000 distinct CDR3 sequences; more than 30% were seen once. Sequences were obtained from blood. These receptors were taken from a man aged 18 to 30 in good health.

This chain connects TRBV2 to TRBJ1-6, with D uncertain. Between the trimmed V and J ends, which lost 2 bases and 5 bases, there was a span of 10 bases. This CDR3 spans 15 amino acids. CDR1 is SNHLY and CDR2 is FYNNEI in the germline V gene. The CDR3 region has the DNA TGTGCCAGCAGTGAACGGTTCTGGGATAATTCACCCCTCCACTTT. Its translation is CASSERFWDNSPLHF.

This clonotype was observed a few times. The chain carries TRBV12-3 or TRBV12-4 and TRBJ1-1, with D possibly being TRBD1 (5 bases). The CDR3 is 14 residues long. The germline V and J ends were trimmed by 7 bases and 1 base, with 13 bases remaining between them. The CDR3 DNA reads TGTGCCAGCATTCCCGGACAAGCGAACACTGAAGCTTTCTTT. Its protein product is CASIPGQANTEAFF.

In this sample, this clonotype turned up a few times. The V gene is TRBV29-1, the J gene TRBJ2-6; a possible D gene is TRBD1 (5 bases). V was clipped by 1 base and J by 2 bases, with 15 bases between them. Germline assignment: CDR1 SQVTM and CDR2 ANQGSEA. The CDR3 has 17 amino acids. CDR3 sequence (DNA): TGCAGCGTTGAAGTGCTAGATGACAGAGCTGGGGCCAACGTCCTGACTTTC. Its protein product is CSVEVLDDRAGANVLTF.

The chain carries TRBV4-2 and TRBJ2-5; 8 bases match TRBD2. CDR1 is LGHNA and CDR2 is YNFKEQ in the germline V gene. The CDR3 extends over 16 amino acids. Unmatched junction bases numbered 6, after V lost 1 base and J lost 2 bases. The CDR3 loop reads CASSQVGTSRQETQYF. CDR3 coding DNA: TGTGCCAGCAGCCAAGTAGGGACTAGTCGTCAAGAGACCCAGTACTTC.

The chain recombines TRBV7-2 with TRBJ2-1; tentatively, D is TRBD1 (6 bases). CDR1 SGHTA and CDR2 FQGNSA come from the germline V gene. Trimming removed 5 bases at V and 7 bases at J, with 15 bases between. The CDR3 covers 14 residues. The CDR3 bases are TGTGCCAGCAGCCCGAGACAGGAAAGGAATGAGCAGTTCTTC. Translation: CASSPRQERNEQFF.

V and J are TRBV5-6 and TRBJ1-2; a weak D match, TRBD1 (5 bases). V was clipped by 0 bases and J by 7 bases, with 13 bases between them. The CDR3 runs to 14 residues. Germline values: CDR1 SGHDT, CDR2 YYEEEE. CDR3 nucleotide sequence: TGTGCCAGCAGCTTGGTTGGCAGGGCTACTGGCTACACCTTC. Amino acids: CASSLVGRATGYTF.

This chain links TRBV20-1 with TRBJ2-1; 9 bases line up with TRBD2. The CDR3 covers 15 residues. V was pared by 5 bases and J by 5 bases, with 10 bases of the junction left unmatched. The germline CDR1 and CDR2 sequences are DFQATT and SNEGSKA (reference sequence). The CDR3 sequence: CSAGRLAEAHNEQFF. The DNA of the CDR3 is TGCAGTGCTGGCCGACTAGCGGAAGCCCACAATGAGCAGTTCTTC.

The chain couples TRBV29-1 to TRBJ2-2; the match to TRBD1 covers 8 bases. CDR3 size: 14 residues. V lost 4 bases, J lost 6 bases, and 7 bases stayed unmatched. Germline V gene lookup returns CDR1 SQVTM and CDR2 ANQGSEA. The CDR3 coding sequence is TGCAGCGTTGGAAAAGGACAGGGCGCCGGGGAGCTGTTTTTT. This codes for CSVGKGQGAGELFF.

This clonotype has a handful of counts. The rearrangement uses TRBV5-1 and TRBJ1-1, with TRBD1 identical over 8 bases. The CDR3 contains 15 residues. CDR1 is SGHRS and CDR2 is YFSETQ in the germline V gene. Trimming removed 6 bases from V and 4 bases from J; junction bases left unmatched: 11. The CDR3 spells CASTEQGGRTTEAFF. In DNA form, the CDR3 reads TGCGCCAGCACAGAACAGGGGGGACGAACCACTGAAGCTTTCTTT.

This clonotype was counted between two and nine times. J is TRBJ1-2 and V is TRBV20-1; 8 bases fit TRBD1. This CDR3 spans 14 amino acids. Germline-derived CDR1 and CDR2 are DFQATT and SNEGSKA (reference sequence). Unmatched junction bases numbered 3, after V lost 3 bases and J lost 0 bases. CDR3 sequence: CSARRTGTNYGYTF. CDR3 nucleotide sequence: TGCAGTGCTAGGCGGACAGGGACTAACTATGGCTACACCTTC.

This clonotype has just one count. The chain employs TRBV5-1 and TRBJ1-6; unclear D gene. The CDR3 has 14 amino acids. The ends were cut back, 1 base at V and 7 bases at J, with 9 bases in the middle. Germline V gives CDR1 SGHRS, CDR2 YFSETQ. CDR3 in DNA: TGCGCCAGCAGCTTGACGGAGAGAAATTCACCCCTCCACTTT. It codes for CASSLTERNSPLHF. The full variable domain, rest sourced from reference TRBV5-1 and TRBJ1-6, is KAGVTQTPRYLIKTRGQQVTLSCSPISGHRSVSWYQQTPGQGLQFLFEYFSETQRNKGNFPGRFSGRQFSNSRSEMNVSTLELGDSALYLCASSLTERNSPLHFGNGTRLTVT.

A few counts support this clonotype. The chain has TRBV20-1 and TRBJ2-7, with a possible D match to TRBD1 (5 bases). The CDR3 loop spans 13 amino acids. Germline V lookup: CDR1 DFQATT, CDR2 SNEGSKA (reference sequence). V was pared by 1 base and J by 3 bases, with 10 bases between. The CDR3 here is CSARAADSYEQYF. In DNA, the CDR3 is TGCAGTGCTAGAGCCGCAGACAGCTACGAGCAGTACTTC.

About this clonotype itself: With a much larger clone just one base away, this may be a read error. CDR3 sequence reads: CSSVMTGGNKQFF. In DNA, the CDR3 is TGCAGCTCCGTGATGACAGGGGGGAATAAGCAGTTCTTC. The rearrangement links TRBV29-1 to TRBJ2-1, with 9 bases aligning to TRBD1. V lost 8 bases to trimming and J lost 11 bases; unmatched junction nucleotides: 13. The CDR3 is 13 amino acids. Germline assignment: CDR1 SQVTM and CDR2 ANQGSEA.